One sample yielded the 31 T cell receptor beta chains listed below, sequenced in a study of T cells in Graves' hyperthyroidism and ophthalmopathy. Using RNA transcripts as the source, TCR beta CDR3 regions were amplified. First-round RT-PCR targeting the TCR CDR3 was performed with the HTBI primer set. TCRdb reprocessed the multiplex PCR reads with MiXCR, giving one entry per CDR3 protein. The table has approximately 400,000 distinct CDR3 sequences, about 20% seen once. The sequencing sample was made of blood. The receptor source for this set is a woman between 18 and 29 years old with Graves' hyperthyroidism.

There are many counts of this clonotype. The chain carries TRBV6-5 and TRBJ1-3, with D possibly TRBD1 on 6 matching bases. Germline assignment: CDR1 MNHEY and CDR2 SVGAGI. The CDR3 has 15 amino acids. The V gene lost 7 bases and the J gene lost 0 bases, with 13 bases spanning the gap. CDR3 amino acids: CASTGGSSSGNTIYF. The DNA of the CDR3 is TGTGCCAGCACCGGGGGCAGCTCCTCTGGAAACACCATATATTTT.

This clonotype appeared many times. This chain uses TRBV7-9 with TRBJ1-2; D remains ambiguous. V lost 5 bases to trimming and J lost 0 bases, with 7 bases between them. The CDR3 loop spans 13 amino acids. The V gene's germline CDR1 is SEHNR and CDR2 FQNEAQ (reference sequence). The CDR3, as DNA: TGTGCCAGCAGCGCGACAACTAACTATGGCTACACCTTC. Protein product: CASSATTNYGYTF. Drawing the rest from reference TRBV7-9 and TRBJ1-2, the complete variable domain is DTGVSQNPRHKITKRGQNVTFRCDPISEHNRLYWYRQTLGQGPEFLTYFQNEAQLEKSRLLSDRFSAERPKGSFSTLEIQRTEQGDSAMYLCASSATTNYGYTFGSGTRLTVV.

This chain links TRBV20-1 with TRBJ1-1; D possibly corresponds to TRBD1 (5 bases). Germline CDR1 and CDR2: DFQATT and SNEGSKA (reference sequence). This CDR3 comprises 13 residues. V dropped 3 bases and J dropped 0 bases, with 8 bases sitting between them. In DNA, the CDR3 is TGCAGTGCTAGGGGGGAACTGAACACTGAAGCTTTCTTT. The encoded protein is CSARGELNTEAFF.

This clonotype was counted at least ten times. Germline and junction disagree at one end, which may indicate a read error. This chain uses TRBV12-3 or TRBV12-4 with TRBJ1-2, with a possible D match to TRBD1 (5 bases). This CDR3 comprises 13 residues. The CDR3 DNA reads as TGTGCCAGCAGGTTAGGGGTACCTGGGGGCTACACCTTC. Translating it yields CASRLGVPGGYTF.

This clonotype has ten or more counts. The chain employs TRBV18 and TRBJ1-1; D is unresolved. Trimming took off 4 bases at V and 3 bases at J, with 15 bases between the two ends. CDR1 is KGHSH and CDR2 is LQKENI in the germline V gene. There are 15 residues in the CDR3. The CDR3 bases are TGTGCCAGCTCACTTTACAGCCCTCCGGACACTGAAGCTTTCTTT. It encodes CASSLYSPPDTEAFF.

This clonotype showed up many times. The CDR3 bases are TGCGCCAGCAGCTTAACTTATAATAGCCAAGAGACCCAGTACTTC. Residues: CASSLTYNSQETQYF. The chain links TRBV5-1 to TRBJ2-5; D gene ambiguous. With 2 bases removed from V and 1 base from J, the gap between germline ends came to 12 bases. From germline, CDR1 is SGHRS and CDR2 YFSETQ. The CDR3 consists of 15 residues.

This chain connects TRBV7-2 to TRBJ2-5, with D perhaps matching TRBD1 (7 bases). Germline CDR1 and CDR2: SGHTA and FQGNSA. The ends were cut back, 1 base at V and 4 bases at J, with 16 bases in the middle. The CDR3 is 16 amino acids. CDR3 loop: CASSLVWAGGSETQYF. CDR3 in DNA: TGTGCCAGCAGCTTAGTCTGGGCAGGGGGGTCAGAGACCCAGTACTTC.

The chain is built from TRBV12-3 or TRBV12-4 and TRBJ1-5, with 9 bases identical to TRBD1. The length of the CDR3 is 15 residues. Losses at the gene ends were 6 bases for V and 4 bases for J; bases not matched to a gene: 7. The CDR3: CASRISTGGNQPQHF. The CDR3 bases are TGTGCCAGCAGAATCTCGACAGGGGGGAATCAGCCCCAGCATTTT.

This clonotype was seen at least ten times. V usage is TRBV7-9 and J usage is TRBJ1-1; 8 nucleotides line up with TRBD1. CDR1 is SEHNR and CDR2 is FQNEAQ in the germline V gene (reference sequence). V was clipped by 2 bases and J by 6 bases; unmatched bases: 5. This CDR3 has 14 amino acids. The CDR3 reads CASSLSQGAAEAFF. The CDR3 nucleotides read TGTGCCAGCAGCTTATCCCAGGGGGCCGCTGAAGCTTTCTTT.

The sample holds many counts of this clonotype. The chain links TRBV15 to TRBJ2-7, with 8 nucleotides matching TRBD1. Germline V gives CDR1 LNHNV, CDR2 YYDKDF (reference sequence). V lost 0 bases to trimming and J lost 6 bases; unmatched junction nucleotides: 10. CDR3 length: 16 residues. This CDR3 reads CATSRDVGRGPSEQYF. The CDR3 nucleotides are TGTGCCACCAGCAGAGATGTTGGCAGGGGGCCTTCCGAGCAGTACTTC.

This clonotype came up many times. The chain combines TRBV2 with TRBJ1-2, with 7 bases fitting TRBD1. V lost 4 bases, J lost 5 bases, and 13 bases stayed unmatched. CDR1 is SNHLY, CDR2 FYNNEI, per germline. This CDR3 region has 16 residues. CDR3 amino acids: CASSATTGSQAYGYTF. The CDR3, as DNA: TGTGCCAGCAGTGCCACGACAGGGAGTCAGGCGTATGGCTACACCTTC.

Ten or more counts support this clonotype. This chain uses TRBV10-3 with TRBJ2-2; the D call may be TRBD1 or TRBD2 (5 bases each). The germline CDR1 and CDR2 sequences are ENHRY and SYGVKD. The V end lost 5 bases, the J end lost 5 bases, and 12 bases lay between the germline ends. This CDR3 comprises 14 residues. The CDR3 spells CAISSGEGTGELFF. The CDR3, as DNA: TGTGCCATCAGTTCCGGTGAGGGGACCGGGGAGCTGTTTTTT.

V gene TRBV6-5 combines with J gene TRBJ2-7; D is possibly TRBD2 (7 bases). Germline lookup yields CDR1 MNHEY and CDR2 SVGAGI. The CDR3 sequence is 16 residues long. Trimming shortened V by 2 bases and J by 0 bases, and 14 bases separated the two germline ends. CDR3 sequence reads: CASSYGGGPSSYEQYF. The DNA of the CDR3 is TGTGCCAGCAGTTACGGGGGGGGCCCTAGCTCCTACGAGCAGTACTTC.

This clonotype has ten or more counts. The chain couples TRBV6-2 or TRBV6-3 to TRBJ1-1, with D unresolved. The CDR3 loop spans 16 amino acids. Trimming pared 6 bases from V and 3 bases from J, leaving 20 bases between. Germline CDR1 reads MNHEY; CDR2 reads SVGEGT. DNA for the CDR3: TGTGCCAGCAGAAAGTCCGGTCGCGGGAGGGACACTGAAGCTTTCTTT. As protein: CASRKSGRGRDTEAFF.

This clonotype was seen a single time. V is TRBV6-2 or TRBV6-3 and J is TRBJ1-5; D gene uncertain. This CDR3 comprises 13 residues. V dropped 7 bases and J dropped 7 bases, with 14 bases sitting between them. The germline V gene has CDR1 MNHEY and CDR2 SVGEGT. CDR3 sequence: CASKDFIGQPQHF. The CDR3 nucleotides are TGTGCCAGCAAGGACTTCATCGGGCAGCCCCAGCATTTT.

In this sample, this clonotype turned up many times. J is TRBJ2-5 and V is TRBV29-1; 8 bases align to TRBD2. The CDR3 totals 13 residues. The germline V gene encodes CDR1 SQVTM and CDR2 ANQGSEA. The trim removed 7 bases at V and 0 bases at J, leaving 4 bases unmatched. CDR3 nucleotides: TGCAGCGGCGGGGGGACCCACCAAGAGACCCAGTACTTC. The encoded protein is CSGGGTHQETQYF.

This clonotype occurred many times. The chain recombines TRBV12-3 or TRBV12-4 with TRBJ2-7, with D perhaps assigned TRBD1 or TRBD2 (5 bases each). Trimming pared 7 bases from V and 1 base from J, leaving 17 bases between. This CDR3 is built from 15 residues. The CDR3 loop reads CASMGTFAESYEQYF. The CDR3 DNA is TGTGCCAGCATGGGGACGTTCGCCGAGTCCTACGAGCAGTACTTC.

This clonotype was seen repeatedly, ten times or more. The chain combines TRBV28 with TRBJ2-7; no definite D call. The CDR3 contains 12 residues. Deletions cut 5 bases from V and 3 bases from J, with 8 bases between. Germline V gene lookup returns CDR1 MDHEN and CDR2 SYDVKM. Here the CDR3 DNA reads TGTGCCAGCAGTGACCGCTACTACGAGCAGTACTTC. This gives the protein CASSDRYYEQYF. The whole variable domain, filled in from reference TRBV28 and TRBJ2-7, reads DVKVTQSSRYLVKRTGEKVFLECVQDMDHENMFWYRQDPGLGLRLIYFSYDVKMKEKGDIPEGYSVSREKKERFSLILESASTNQTSMYLCASSDRYYEQYFGPGTRLTVT.

This clonotype was counted ten times or more. The genes are TRBV12-5 and TRBJ1-5; D is uncertain. The germline V and J ends were trimmed by 5 bases and 3 bases, with 2 bases remaining between them. CDR3 length equals 11 residues. Germline CDR1 reads LGHNT; CDR2 reads FRNRAP. The CDR3 DNA reads TGTGCTAGTGGTAACAATCAGCCCCAGCATTTT. This encodes CASGNNQPQHF.

V and J are TRBV20-1 and TRBJ2-7; D is ambiguous. The germline gives CDR1 DFQATT, CDR2 SNEGSKA (reference sequence). Trimming took off 8 bases at V and 6 bases at J, with 20 bases between the two ends. This CDR3 comprises 13 residues. CDR3 sequence reads: CSIPERRTSEQYF. Written as DNA, the CDR3 is TGCAGTATACCCGAAAGACGAACGAGCGAGCAGTACTTC.

This clonotype was counted ten times or more. In DNA, the CDR3 is TGTGCCAGCAGCCACCTGGCGGGGGGCTATGGCTACACCTTC. Protein: CASSHLAGGYGYTF. The chain links TRBV13 to TRBJ1-2, with D tentatively TRBD1 (5 bases). CDR1 and CDR2 from the germline V gene are PRHDT and FYEKMQ (reference sequence). This CDR3 is 14 amino acids long. The V and J ends lost 5 bases and 4 bases respectively, with 14 bases between them. Complete variable domain (other parts from reference TRBV13 and TRBJ1-2): AAGVIQSPRHLIKEKRETATLKCYPIPRHDTVYWYQQGPGQDPQFLISFYEKMQSDKGSIPDRFSAQQFSDYHSELNMSSLELGDSALYFCASSHLAGGYGYTFGSGTRLTVV.

This clonotype was found a few times. The V gene is TRBV14, the J gene TRBJ1-1; D perhaps matches TRBD1 (5 bases). Germline values: CDR1 SGHDN, CDR2 FVKESK. The CDR3 contains 13 residues. V lost 1 base to trimming and J lost 4 bases, with 7 bases between them. The CDR3 nucleotides read TGTGCCAGCAGCCAAGTAGGGGCCACTGAAGCTTTCTTT. Protein sequence: CASSQVGATEAFF.

This clonotype has ten or more counts. V usage is TRBV30 and J usage is TRBJ1-1; possibly TRBD1 for D (6 bases). Looked up from germline, CDR1 is GTSNPN and CDR2 is SVGIG (reference sequence). The CDR3 length is 14 residues. Trimming shortened V by 5 bases and J by 1 base, and 14 bases separated the two germline ends. The CDR3: CAWDLTGTNTEAFF. The DNA for the CDR3 is TGTGCCTGGGACCTCACAGGGACGAACACTGAAGCTTTCTTT.

This clonotype was observed at least ten times. The V call is TRBV28, the J call TRBJ1-1; 7 bases are shared with TRBD1. Germline V gene sequence: CDR1 MDHEN, CDR2 SYDVKM. CDR3 length: 12 amino acids. Losses at the gene ends were 6 bases for V and 7 bases for J; bases not matched to a gene: 5. The CDR3 here is CASREGGGEAFF. The DNA for the CDR3 is TGTGCCAGCAGAGAAGGGGGCGGTGAAGCTTTCTTT.

This chain connects TRBV6-1 to TRBJ2-5, with TRBD1 matching over 7 bases. Losses at the gene ends were 5 bases for V and 4 bases for J; bases not matched to a gene: 7. The CDR3 is made up of 14 amino acids. From germline, CDR1 is MNHNS and CDR2 SASEGT. Here the CDR3 reads CASSPDRVRETQYF. The CDR3, as DNA: TGTGCCAGCAGTCCCGACAGGGTGAGAGAGACCCAGTACTTC.

Ten or more counts support this clonotype. This chain uses TRBV11-2 with TRBJ2-2; 16 nucleotides match TRBD2. Germline lookup yields CDR1 SGHAT and CDR2 FQNNGV. There are 17 residues in the CDR3. The J segment lost 6 bases and the V segment lost 6 bases, leaving 7 bases of the junction unmatched. CDR3 DNA: TGTGCCAGCAGACCGCCGGGACTAGCGGGGGGGCCCGGGGAGCTGTTTTTT. It yields the protein CASRPPGLAGGPGELFF. The full variable domain, with the rest looked up from reference TRBV11-2 and TRBJ2-2, is EAGVAQSPRYKIIEKRQSVAFWCNPISGHATLYWYQQILGQGPKLLIQFQNNGVVDDSQLPKDRFSAERLKGVDSTLKIQPAKLEDSAVYLCASRPPGLAGGPGELFFGEGSRLTVL.

Points on this clonotype: At one boundary the junction diverges from the germline segment, which might be a read error. The chain carries TRBV2 and TRBJ2-6; D perhaps matches TRBD1 (5 bases). The CDR3 is 13 residues long. The germline gives CDR1 SNHLY, CDR2 FYNNEI. The CDR3 reads CGSVSDGANVLTF. CDR3 coding DNA: TGTGGCAGCGTCTCGGATGGGGCCAACGTTCTGACTTTC.

V and J are TRBV12-3 or TRBV12-4 and TRBJ1-2; D is unclear. Trimming shortened V by 5 bases and J by 7 bases, and 17 bases separated the two germline ends. The CDR3 length is 14 residues. The CDR3 loop reads CASSTSSASSGYTF. CDR3 bases: TGTGCCAGCAGTACCTCATCAGCTTCGTCTGGCTACACCTTC.

The J gene is TRBJ2-7, the V gene TRBV30, with 11 bases that match TRBD1. Germline V CDR1 and CDR2: GTSNPN, SVGIG (reference sequence). The J segment lost 2 bases and the V segment lost 3 bases, leaving 3 bases of the junction unmatched. The CDR3 is made up of 14 amino acids. CDR3 amino acids: CAWSGQGATYEQYF. Here the CDR3 DNA reads TGTGCCTGGAGCGGACAGGGGGCGACCTACGAGCAGTACTTC.

This clonotype was recorded once. This could be a read error, since a much larger clone is one nucleotide away. The chain employs TRBV25-1 and TRBJ2-5; a weak D match, TRBD1 (6 bases). This CDR3 has 14 amino acids. Germline CDR1 MGHDK, CDR2 SYGVNS. The CDR3 loop reads CASSEWRGGETQDF. In nucleotides, the CDR3 is TGTGCCAGCAGTGAATGGCGTGGGGGCGAGACCCAGGACTTC. Supplemented by reference TRBV25-1 and TRBJ2-5, the full variable domain reads EADIYQTPRYLVIGTGKKITLECSQTMGHDKMYWYQQDPGMELHLIHYSYGVNSTEKGDLSSESTVSRIRTEHFPLTLESARPSHTSQYLCASSEWRGGETQDFGPGTRLLVL.

This clonotype has a count of ten or more. This chain links TRBV15 with TRBJ1-2; D uncertain. Germline loops: CDR1 LNHNV, CDR2 YYDKDF (reference sequence). V was pared by 1 base and J by 1 base, with 10 bases between. This CDR3 region has 15 residues. This chain's CDR3 is CATSRGTGYNYGYTF. CDR3 DNA sequence: TGTGCCACCAGCAGAGGGACGGGATATAACTATGGCTACACCTTC.